This TCR beta chain comes out of a study of preoperative IRX-2 immunotherapy in early breast cancer. Treatment specified: preoperative locoregional IRX-2 cytokine immunotherapy. The length of the CDR3 is 14 residues. Assay used: immunoSEQ multiplex PCR; TCRdb lists only in-frame clones, some missing. Of some 30,000 clones listed, roughly 90% are singletons. Here the sequenced sample was tumor tissue, taken after IRX-2 immunotherapy. This rearrangement joins TRBV1 to TRBJ2-3; the listed D gene, TRBD2, was not tested against the DNA. TRBV1 is marked as a pseudogene. This receptor was obtained from a human donor with breast cancer. In DNA form, the CDR3 reads TGCGCCAGCAGCCTCAGCGGGAGCACAGATACGCAGTATTTT. Translating gives CASSLSGSTDTQYF.